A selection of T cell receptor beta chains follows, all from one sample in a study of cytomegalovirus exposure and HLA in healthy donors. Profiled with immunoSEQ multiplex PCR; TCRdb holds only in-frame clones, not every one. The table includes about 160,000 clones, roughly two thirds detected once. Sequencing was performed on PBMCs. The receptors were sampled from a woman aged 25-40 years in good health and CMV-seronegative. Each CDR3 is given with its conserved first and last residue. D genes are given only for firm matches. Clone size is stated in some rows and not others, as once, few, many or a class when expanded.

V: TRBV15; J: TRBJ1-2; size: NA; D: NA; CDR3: CATSRGASTYGYTF; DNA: TGTGCCACCAGCAGAGGGGCCAGCACCTATGGCTACACCTTC
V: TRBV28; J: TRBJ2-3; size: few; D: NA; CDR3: CASSLVGTSTDTQYF; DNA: TGTGCCAGCAGCCTCGTGGGGACAAGCACAGATACGCAGTATTTT
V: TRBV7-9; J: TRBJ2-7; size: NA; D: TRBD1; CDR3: CASSFLDRAYEQYF; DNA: TGTGCCAGCAGCTTTCTGGACAGGGCCTACGAGCAGTACTTC
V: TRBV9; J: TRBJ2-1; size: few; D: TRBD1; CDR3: CASSGDSTEQFF; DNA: TGTGCCAGCAGCGGGGACAGCACTGAGCAGTTCTTC
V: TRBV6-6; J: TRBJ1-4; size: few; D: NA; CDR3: CASSVSGGDEKLFF; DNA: TGTGCCAGCAGTGTGTCAGGAGGAGATGAAAAACTGTTTTTT
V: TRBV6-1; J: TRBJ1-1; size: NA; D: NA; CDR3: CAMSGKGDTEAFF; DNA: TGTGCCATGTCGGGGAAGGGGGACACTGAAGCTTTCTTT
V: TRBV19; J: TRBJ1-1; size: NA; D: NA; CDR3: CASSIEGNTEAFF; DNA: TGTGCCAGTAGTATAGAGGGCAACACTGAAGCTTTCTTT
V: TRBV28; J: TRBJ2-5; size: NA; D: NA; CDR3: CASLGQSQETQYF; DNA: TGTGCCAGCCTTGGACAGTCCCAAGAGACCCAGTACTTC
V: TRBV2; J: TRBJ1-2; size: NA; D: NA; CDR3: CASSEEISGDGYTF; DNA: TGTGCCAGCAGTGAAGAGATCTCAGGGGATGGCTACACCTTC
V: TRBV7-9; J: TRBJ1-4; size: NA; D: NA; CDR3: CASSSVQGPTNEKLFF; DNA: TGTGCCAGCAGCTCCGTACAGGGCCCGACTAATGAAAAACTGTTTTTT
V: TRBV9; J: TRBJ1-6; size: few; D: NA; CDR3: CASSVALGGESPLHF; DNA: TGTGCCAGCAGCGTAGCTCTCGGAGGTGAATCACCCCTCCACTTT
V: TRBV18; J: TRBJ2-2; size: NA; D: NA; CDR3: CASSLGNPTGELFF; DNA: TGTGCCAGCTCCCTCGGGAACCCCACCGGGGAGCTGTTTTTT
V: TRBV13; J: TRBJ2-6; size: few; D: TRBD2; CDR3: CASSSGTSGGAIGANVLTF; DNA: TGTGCCAGCAGCTCCGGGACTAGCGGGGGGGCGATAGGGGCCAACGTCCTGACTTTC
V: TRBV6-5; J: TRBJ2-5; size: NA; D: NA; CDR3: CASSYLAGQETQYF; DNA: TGTGCCAGCAGTTACCTTGCGGGGCAAGAGACCCAGTACTTC
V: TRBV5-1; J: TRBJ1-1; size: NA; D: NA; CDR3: CASSSQEDTEAFF; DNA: TGCGCCAGCAGCTCTCAGGAGGACACTGAAGCTTTCTTT
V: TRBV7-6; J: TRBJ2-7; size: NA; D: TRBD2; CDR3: CASSPGGSSYEQYF; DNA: TGTGCCAGCAGCCCGGGAGGGAGCTCCTACGAGCAGTACTTC
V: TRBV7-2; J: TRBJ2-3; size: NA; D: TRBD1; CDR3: CASSELGTATDTQYF; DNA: TGTGCCAGCAGCGAACTGGGGACAGCCACAGATACGCAGTATTTT
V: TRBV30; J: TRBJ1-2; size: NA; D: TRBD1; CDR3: CGTGEDGYTF; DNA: TGTGGGACAGGGGAAGATGGCTACACCTTC
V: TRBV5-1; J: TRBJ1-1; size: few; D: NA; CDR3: CASSLYLAGGEAFF; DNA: TGCGCCAGCAGCTTGTATTTGGCCGGGGGGGAAGCTTTCTTT
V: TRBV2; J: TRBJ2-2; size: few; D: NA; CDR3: CASSVEDGELFF; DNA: TGTGCCAGCAGTGTGGAGGACGGGGAGCTGTTTTTT
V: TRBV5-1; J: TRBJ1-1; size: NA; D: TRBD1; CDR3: CASSSTGTGGTEAFF; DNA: TGCGCCAGCAGCTCCACCGGGACAGGGGGCACTGAAGCTTTCTTT
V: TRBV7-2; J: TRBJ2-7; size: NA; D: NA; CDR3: CASSRMESSYEQYF; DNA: TGTGCCAGCAGCCGGATGGAGTCCTCCTACGAGCAGTACTTC
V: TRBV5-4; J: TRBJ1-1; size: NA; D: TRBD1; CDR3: CASSLARGEAFF; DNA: TGTGCCAGCAGCCTGGCCAGGGGGGAAGCTTTCTTT
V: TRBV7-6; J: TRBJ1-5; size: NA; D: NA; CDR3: CASSLIPGDSNQPQHF; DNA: TGTGCCAGCAGCTTAATCCCCGGGGATAGCAATCAGCCCCAGCATTTT
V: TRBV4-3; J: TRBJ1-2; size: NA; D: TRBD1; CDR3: CASSQASQGKNYGYTF; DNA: TGCGCCAGCAGCCAAGCCTCACAGGGGAAGAACTATGGCTACACCTTC
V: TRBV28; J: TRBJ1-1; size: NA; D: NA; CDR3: CASLVRVNTEAFF; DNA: TGTGCCAGCCTAGTACGGGTGAACACTGAAGCTTTCTTT
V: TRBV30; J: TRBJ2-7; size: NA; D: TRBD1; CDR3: CAWNRQGAGYEQYF; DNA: TGTGCCTGGAATCGACAGGGGGCGGGTTACGAGCAGTACTTC
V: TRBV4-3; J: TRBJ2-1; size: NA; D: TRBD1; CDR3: CASSLHPGTGPLDEQFF; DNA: TGCGCCAGCAGCCTCCACCCGGGGACAGGCCCATTGGATGAGCAGTTCTTC
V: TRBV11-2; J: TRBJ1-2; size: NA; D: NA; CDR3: CASTPDVGARYGYTF; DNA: TGTGCCAGCACTCCCGACGTGGGGGCCCGCTATGGCTACACCTTC
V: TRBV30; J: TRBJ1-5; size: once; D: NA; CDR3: CAWSGGRGGGQPQHF; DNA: TGTGCCTGGAGCGGGGGGAGGGGAGGAGGGCAGCCCCAGCATTTT
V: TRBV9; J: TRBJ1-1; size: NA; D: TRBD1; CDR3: CASSVVVLDRGRDTEAFF; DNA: TGTGCCAGCAGCGTAGTCGTTCTGGACAGGGGGCGCGACACTGAAGCTTTCTTT
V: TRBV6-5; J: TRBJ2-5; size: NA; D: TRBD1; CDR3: CASSYADREVTQYF; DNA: TGTGCCAGCAGTTACGCGGACAGGGAAGTGACCCAGTACTTC
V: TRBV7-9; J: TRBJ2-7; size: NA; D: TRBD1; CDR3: CASRPQDRGFDEQYF; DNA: TGTGCCAGCAGACCACAGGACAGGGGGTTCGACGAGCAGTACTTC
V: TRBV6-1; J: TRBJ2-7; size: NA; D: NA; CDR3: CASTGTPAYEQYF; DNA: TGTGCCAGTACCGGGACACCAGCCTACGAGCAGTACTTC
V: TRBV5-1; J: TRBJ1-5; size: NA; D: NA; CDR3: CASSYQGGQPQHF; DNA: TGCGCCAGCAGCTACCAGGGAGGCCAGCCCCAGCATTTT
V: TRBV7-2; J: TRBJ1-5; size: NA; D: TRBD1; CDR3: CASSSQGVNQPQHF; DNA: TGTGCCAGCAGCTCCCAGGGGGTCAATCAGCCCCAGCATTTT
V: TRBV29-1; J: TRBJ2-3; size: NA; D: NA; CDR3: CSVRTDSTDTQYF; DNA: TGCAGCGTTAGGACAGATAGCACAGATACGCAGTATTTT
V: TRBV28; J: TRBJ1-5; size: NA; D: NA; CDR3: CASSRGDQPQHF; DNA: TGTGCCAGCAGCAGGGGAGACCAGCCCCAGCATTTT
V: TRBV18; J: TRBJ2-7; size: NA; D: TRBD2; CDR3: CASSRTGGGGYEQYF; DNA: TGTGCCAGCTCGCGGACGGGGGGAGGAGGGTACGAGCAGTACTTC
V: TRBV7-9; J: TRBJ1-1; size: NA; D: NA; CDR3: CASSPVLTEAFF; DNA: TGTGCCAGCAGCCCCGTCCTAACTGAAGCTTTCTTT
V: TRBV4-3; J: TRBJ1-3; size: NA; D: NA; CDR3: CASSQLAGNTIYF; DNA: TGCGCCAGCAGCCAATTAGCTGGAAACACCATATATTTT
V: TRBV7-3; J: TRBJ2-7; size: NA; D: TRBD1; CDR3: CASSLGQGNYEQYF; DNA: TGTGCCAGCAGCTTGGGACAGGGGAATTACGAGCAGTACTTC
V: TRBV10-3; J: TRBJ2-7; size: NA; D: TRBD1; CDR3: CAIGKGASYEQYF; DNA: TGTGCCATCGGAAAGGGGGCTTCCTACGAGCAGTACTTC
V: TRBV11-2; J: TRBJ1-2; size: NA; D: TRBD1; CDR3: CASGHRTGPNSNYGYTF; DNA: TGTGCCAGCGGACATCGGACAGGGCCAAATTCTAACTATGGCTACACCTTC
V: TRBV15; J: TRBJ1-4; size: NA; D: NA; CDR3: CATSRPPGHNEKLFF; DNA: TGTGCCACCAGCAGACCTCCGGGACATAATGAAAAACTGTTTTTT
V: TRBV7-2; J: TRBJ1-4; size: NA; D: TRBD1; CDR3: CASSADQGGKLFF; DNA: TGTGCCAGCAGCGCCGACCAGGGGGGAAAACTGTTTTTT